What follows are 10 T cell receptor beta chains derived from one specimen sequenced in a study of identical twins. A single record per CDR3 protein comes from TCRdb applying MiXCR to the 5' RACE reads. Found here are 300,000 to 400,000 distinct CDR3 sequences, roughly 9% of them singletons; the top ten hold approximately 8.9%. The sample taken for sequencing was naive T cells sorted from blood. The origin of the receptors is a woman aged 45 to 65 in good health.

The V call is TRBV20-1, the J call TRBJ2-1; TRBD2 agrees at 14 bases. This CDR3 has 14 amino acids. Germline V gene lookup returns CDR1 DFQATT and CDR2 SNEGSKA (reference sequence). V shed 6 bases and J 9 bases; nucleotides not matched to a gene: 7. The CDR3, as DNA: TGCAGTGCCACGGGACTAGCGGGAGTACGTGAGCAGTTCTTC. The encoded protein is CSATGLAGVREQFF.

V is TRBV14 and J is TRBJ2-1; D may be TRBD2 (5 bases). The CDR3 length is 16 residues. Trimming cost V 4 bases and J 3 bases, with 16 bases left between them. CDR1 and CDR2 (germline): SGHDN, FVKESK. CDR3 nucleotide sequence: TGTGCCAGCAGCCGGGAGCGAGGCGTACTCTACAATGAGCAGTTCTTC. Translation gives CASSRERGVLYNEQFF.

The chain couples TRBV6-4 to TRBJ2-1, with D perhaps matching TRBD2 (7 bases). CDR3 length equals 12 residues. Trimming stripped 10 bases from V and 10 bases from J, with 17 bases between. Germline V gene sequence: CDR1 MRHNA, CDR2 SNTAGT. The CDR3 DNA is TGTGCCACCGGGGGGCCTACGGGCGAGCAGTTCTTC. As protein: CATGGPTGEQFF.

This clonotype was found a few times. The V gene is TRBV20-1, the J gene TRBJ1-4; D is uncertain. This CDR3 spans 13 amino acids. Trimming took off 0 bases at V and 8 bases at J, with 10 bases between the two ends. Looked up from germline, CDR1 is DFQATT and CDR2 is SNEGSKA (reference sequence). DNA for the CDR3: TGCAGTGCTAGAGATCAAGGTGACGAAAAACTGTTTTTT. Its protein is CSARDQGDEKLFF.

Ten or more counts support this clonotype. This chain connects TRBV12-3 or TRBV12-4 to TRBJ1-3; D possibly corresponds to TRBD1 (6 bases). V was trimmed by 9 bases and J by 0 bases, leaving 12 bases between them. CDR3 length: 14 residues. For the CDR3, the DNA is TGTGCCAGTATCAGGGGTACCTCTGGAAACACCATATATTTT. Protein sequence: CASIRGTSGNTIYF.

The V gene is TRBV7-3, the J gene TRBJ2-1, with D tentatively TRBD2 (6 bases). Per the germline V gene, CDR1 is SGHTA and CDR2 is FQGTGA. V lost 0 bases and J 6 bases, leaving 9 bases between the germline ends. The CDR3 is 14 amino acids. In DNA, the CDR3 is TGTGCCAGCAGCTTAACGTTTAGCGGCAATGAGCAGTTCTTC. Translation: CASSLTFSGNEQFF.

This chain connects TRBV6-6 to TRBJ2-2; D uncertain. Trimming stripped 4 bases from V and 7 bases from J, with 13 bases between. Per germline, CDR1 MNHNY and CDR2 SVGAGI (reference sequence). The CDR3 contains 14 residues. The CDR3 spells CASSLSPRGGELFF. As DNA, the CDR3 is TGTGCCAGCAGTTTATCTCCACGAGGCGGGGAGCTGTTTTTT.

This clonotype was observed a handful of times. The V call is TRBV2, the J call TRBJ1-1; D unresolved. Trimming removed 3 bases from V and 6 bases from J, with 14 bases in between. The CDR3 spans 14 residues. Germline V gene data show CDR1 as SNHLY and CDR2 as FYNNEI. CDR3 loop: CASSEEAGYAEAFF. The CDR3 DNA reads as TGTGCCAGCAGTGAGGAGGCGGGGTACGCTGAAGCTTTCTTT.

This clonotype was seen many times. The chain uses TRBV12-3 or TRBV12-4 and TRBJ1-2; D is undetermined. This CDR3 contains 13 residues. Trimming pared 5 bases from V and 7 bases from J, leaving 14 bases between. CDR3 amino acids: CASSPWALSGYTF. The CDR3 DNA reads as TGTGCCAGCAGTCCATGGGCCCTCTCTGGCTACACCTTC.

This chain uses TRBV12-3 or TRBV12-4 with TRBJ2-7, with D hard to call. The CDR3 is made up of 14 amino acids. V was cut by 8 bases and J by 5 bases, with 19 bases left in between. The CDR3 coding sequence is TGTGCCAGCGGGCTGCGGTTCCGGGCTGACGAGCAGTACTTC. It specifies CASGLRFRADEQYF.